This TCR beta chain was sequenced for a study of T cells in Graves' hyperthyroidism and ophthalmopathy. Study information: Pretreatment peripheral blood was obtained at initial diagnosis.

The TCR beta CDR3 regions underwent amplification using RNA transcripts as the source. RT-PCR in the first round (using the HTBI primer set) targeted the TCR CDR3. TCRdb ran MiXCR on the multiplex PCR reads and lists one entry per CDR3 protein. Among roughly 380,000 distinct CDR3 sequences listed, about 13% were seen once. This CDR3 is 14 amino acids long. V shed 2 bases and J shed 4 bases, with 9 bases lying between them. CDR1 and CDR2 from the germline V gene are SEHNR and FQNEAQ (reference sequence). The table lists this clonotype with many counts. Sampled blood dates from first hyperthyroidism diagnosis, and it precedes any ophthalmopathy symptoms.

The specimen sequenced was blood. The V gene is TRBV7-9, the J gene TRBJ2-1; D might be TRBD1 or TRBD2, each matching 5 bases. This clonotype was obtained from a man aged 25 to 40 with Graves' hyperthyroidism that later progressed to Graves' ophthalmopathy. Here the CDR3 reads CASSLRDGYNEQFF. The DNA for the CDR3 is TGTGCCAGCAGCTTAAGGGACGGTTACAATGAGCAGTTCTTC. The full variable domain, its missing parts supplied by reference TRBV7-9 and TRBJ2-1, is DTGVSQNPRHKITKRGQNVTFRCDPISEHNRLYWYRQTLGQGPEFLTYFQNEAQLEKSRLLSDRFSAERPKGSFSTLEIQRTEQGDSAMYLCASSLRDGYNEQFFGPGTRLTVL.